This TCR beta chain is from a study of post-analysis software for immune sequencing data. Background on the study: The disease courses spanned relapsing-remitting, secondary progressive and progressive-relapsing forms of multiple sclerosis.

The V and J ends lost 4 bases and 5 bases respectively, with 12 bases between them. CDR3 length: 13 amino acids. Libraries were made from TCR beta cDNA, and they carried unique molecular identifiers. The T cell input of about 0.9 to 10 million gave about 470,000 cDNA molecules. TCRdb recomputed calls from the PCR reads with MiXCR, one row per CDR3 protein. The sample lists approximately 250,000 distinct CDR3 sequences, 30% to 45% occurring once. Study results and limitations: In multiple sclerosis, normalized Chao1 diversity was significantly below that of controls. F measure grouped same-batch samples tightly together. The study found TRBV5-6, TRBV5-1 and TRBV20-1 among five TRBV segments more frequent in patients than controls.

In regard to this clonotype: Its antigen remains unidentified.

This sequence originates from a girl between 5 and 17 years old with multiple sclerosis. Sequencing used blood. The rearrangement links TRBV12-3 or TRBV12-4 to TRBJ2-7; D not certain. In DNA form, the CDR3 reads TGTGCCAGCAGTTCCGGAAATCAGAACGAGCAGTACTTC. Its protein product is CASSSGNQNEQYF.